This passage covers 22 T cell receptor beta chains from one sample sequenced in a study of Graves' ophthalmopathy and Graves' hyperthyroidism. The study amplified TCR beta CDR3 regions using RNA transcripts. RT-PCR was first run with HTBI primers, then multiplex PCR in a second round. One entry per CDR3 protein, called by TCRdb with MiXCR from the multiplex PCR reads. The table includes 200,000 to 250,000 distinct CDR3 sequences, around 42% detected once. Input material: peripheral blood. These receptor sequences come from an adult man with Graves' ophthalmopathy.

The chain carries TRBV29-1 and TRBJ1-2; D is uncertain. Germline CDR1 reads SQVTM; CDR2 reads ANQGSEA. The germline V and J ends were trimmed by 6 bases and 8 bases, with 10 bases remaining between them. CDR3 length equals 10 residues. The CDR3 region is CSVRGVGYTF. CDR3 nucleotides: TGCAGCGTCCGGGGTGTCGGCTACACCTTC.

This rearrangement joins TRBV29-1 to TRBJ1-3, with D tentatively TRBD1 (5 bases). The CDR3 sequence is 12 residues long. Trimming cost V 5 bases and J 2 bases, with 7 bases left between them. The germline CDR1 and CDR2 sequences are SQVTM and ANQGSEA. The CDR3 sequence is CSVRGAGNTIYF. CDR3 nucleotides: TGCAGCGTTCGGGGGGCTGGAAACACCATATATTTT.

The chain combines TRBV25-1 with TRBJ2-7, with D hard to call. Germline CDR1 and CDR2: MGHDK and SYGVNS. Between the trimmed V and J ends, which lost 6 bases and 3 bases, there was a span of 9 bases. The CDR3 length is 12 residues. CDR3 residues: CASSHSGYEQYF. The CDR3 nucleotides read TGTGCCAGCAGCCATTCTGGCTACGAGCAGTACTTC.

On this clonotype: A read error may produce the germline difference seen at one junction end. The chain's CDR3 is CASSTGQGIISYEQYF. The CDR3 DNA follows: TGCGCCAGCAGCACCGGACAGGGCATCATTTCCTACGAGCAGTACTTC. The chain is built from TRBV7-8 and TRBJ2-7, with 8 nucleotides matching TRBD1. This CDR3 contains 16 residues. Germline V CDR1 and CDR2: SGHVS, FQNEAQ.

This clonotype was detected only a few times. The rearrangement uses TRBV7-9 and TRBJ1-1; no clear D gene. Germline CDR1 is SEHNR and CDR2 is FQNEAQ (reference sequence). V lost 5 bases, J lost 1 base, and 14 bases lay in between. This CDR3 is 15 amino acids long. CDR3: CASSPDLPGNTEAFF. Here the CDR3 DNA reads TGTGCCAGCAGCCCTGATCTGCCCGGGAACACTGAAGCTTTCTTT.

The chain is built from TRBV25-1 and TRBJ1-6, with 7 nucleotides matching TRBD1. This CDR3 is 16 amino acids long. Germline V gene sequence: CDR1 MGHDK, CDR2 SYGVNS. V shed 6 bases, J shed 7 bases, and the junction held 12 bases outside the gene matches. The CDR3 protein is CASSRSGTAINSPLHF. CDR3 nucleotide sequence: TGTGCCAGCAGCCGTTCCGGGACAGCCATCAATTCACCCCTCCACTTT.

This chain uses TRBV5-1 with TRBJ1-2; D unclear. This CDR3 has 11 amino acids. Deletions cut 0 bases from V and 10 bases from J, with 7 bases between. Germline V gene data show CDR1 as SGHRS and CDR2 as YFSETQ. Here the CDR3 reads CASSLGHFYTF. The CDR3 coding sequence is TGCGCCAGCAGCTTGGGACACTTCTACACCTTC.

CDR3 loop: CSARRASGRDEQFF. In nucleotides, the CDR3 is TGCAGTGCTAGACGCGCTAGCGGGAGGGATGAGCAGTTCTTC. The J gene is TRBJ2-5, the V gene TRBV20-1, with TRBD2 matching 12 bases. TRBJ2-1 explains the end of the DNA better; the J call may be wrong. The CDR3 runs to 14 residues. CDR1 and CDR2 from the germline V gene are DFQATT and SNEGSKA (reference sequence).

The DNA for the CDR3 is TGTGCCAGCAGCGTACCCATCGGTGGGGCCAACGTCCTGACTTTC. It codes for CASSVPIGGANVLTF. The chain carries TRBV9 and TRBJ2-6; D unclear. The CDR3 runs 15 residues. Looked up from germline, CDR1 is SGDLS and CDR2 is YYNGEE. Trimming cost V 1 base and J 3 bases, with 8 bases left between them. The whole variable domain, filled in from reference TRBV9 and TRBJ2-6, reads DSGVTQTPKHLITATGQRVTLRCSPRSGDLSVYWYQQSLDQGLQFLIQYYNGEERAKGNILERFSAQQFPDLHSELNLSSLELGDSALYFCASSVPIGGANVLTFGAGSRLTVL.

The chain couples TRBV6-5 to TRBJ2-2; unclear D gene. This CDR3 comprises 13 residues. Trimming stripped 0 bases from V and 7 bases from J, with 6 bases between. Germline CDR1 is MNHEY and CDR2 is SVGAGI. In DNA form, the CDR3 reads TGTGCCAGCAGTTACTCGAGTGACGGGGAGCTGTTTTTT. As protein: CASSYSSDGELFF.

This clonotype occurred a few times. The chain employs TRBV7-8 and TRBJ1-2; perhaps TRBD1 as D (5 bases). Germline lookup yields CDR1 SGHVS and CDR2 FQNEAQ. The V gene lost 5 bases and the J gene lost 0 bases, with 13 bases spanning the gap. The CDR3 sequence is 15 residues long. The CDR3 DNA reads as TGTGCCAGCAGCCTCCTCAGCAGGGCTAACTATGGCTACACCTTC. Translated: CASSLLSRANYGYTF.

This clonotype has ten or more counts. This chain uses TRBV29-1 with TRBJ2-7, with 10 nucleotides matching TRBD1. CDR3 length: 14 amino acids. Germline CDR1 and CDR2: SQVTM and ANQGSEA. The junction had 7 bases not matched to a gene; V was cut back by 6 bases and J by 2 bases. CDR3 sequence (DNA): TGCAGCGTAGGCACCGGGACAGGGGCCTACGAGCAGTACTTC. Translated, it gives CSVGTGTGAYEQYF.

This clonotype was recorded a few times. The chain combines TRBV19 with TRBJ1-2, with TRBD1 matching over 8 bases. V shed 4 bases, J shed 3 bases, and the junction held 4 bases outside the gene matches. The V gene's germline CDR1 is LNHDA and CDR2 SQIVND (reference sequence). The CDR3 contains 14 residues. CDR3 bases: TGTGCCAGTAGTAGCCCAGGGGGCGACTATGGCTACACCTTC. It translates to CASSSPGGDYGYTF.

This clonotype came up a few times. The chain has TRBV7-9 and TRBJ1-3; D unclear. Germline V gene sequence: CDR1 SEHNR, CDR2 FQNEAQ (reference sequence). The CDR3 is made up of 10 amino acids. This CDR3 reads CGTSGNTIYF. CDR3 nucleotides: TGTGGGACTTCTGGAAACACCATATATTTT.

The DNA for the CDR3 is TGTGCCAGCAGCCACCGGGACACAAATAACTATGGCTACACCTTC. Protein product: CASSHRDTNNYGYTF. The chain carries TRBV11-2 and TRBJ1-2; a weak D match, TRBD1 (6 bases). Germline V gene data show CDR1 as SGHAT and CDR2 as FQNNGV. V lost 5 bases to trimming and J lost 1 base, with 14 bases between them. The CDR3 contains 15 residues.

This clonotype was recorded a few times. The chain has TRBV11-2 and TRBJ2-5, with D possibly being TRBD1 (5 bases). V shed 6 bases and J shed 3 bases, with 11 bases lying between them. The CDR3 covers 13 residues. The germline gives CDR1 SGHAT, CDR2 FQNNGV. CDR3 region: CASSRGREETQYF. The CDR3 coding sequence is TGTGCCAGCAGTAGGGGCAGGGAAGAGACCCAGTACTTC.

The table lists this clonotype with a count of one. The chain employs TRBV24-1 and TRBJ2-5; D unresolved. V shed 5 bases and J shed 1 base, with 19 bases lying between them. CDR1 and CDR2 from the germline V gene are KGHDR and SFDVKD. The CDR3 covers 17 residues. The CDR3 loop is CATSAPPGAWAQETQYF. CDR3 nucleotide sequence: TGTGCCACCAGTGCCCCCCCCGGAGCTTGGGCCCAAGAGACCCAGTACTTC.

This clonotype was seen only once. The chain has TRBV20-1 and TRBJ2-3; 10 nucleotides agree with TRBD2. Trimming removed 1 base from V and 1 base from J; junction bases left unmatched: 5. Germline values: CDR1 DFQATT, CDR2 SNEGSKA (reference sequence). This CDR3 has 16 amino acids. The CDR3 DNA reads TGCAGTGCTAGAGCCCTAACTAGCGGGGGCACAGATACGCAGTATTTT. Its protein product is CSARALTSGGTDTQYF.

The chain has TRBV7-2 and TRBJ1-5; D gene ambiguous. This CDR3 spans 13 amino acids. V lost 5 bases and J lost 7, with 12 bases in between. Germline values: CDR1 SGHTA, CDR2 FQGNSA. Here the CDR3 DNA reads TGTGCCAGCAGCGGCGCCTTCAAGCAGCCCCAGCATTTT. As protein: CASSGAFKQPQHF.

In the case of this clonotype: The junction differs from germline at one of its ends, possibly a read error. This chain joins TRBV5-1 and TRBJ1-5, with D tentatively TRBD1 (6 bases). Germline CDR1 reads SGHRS; CDR2 reads YFSETQ. CDR3 length equals 16 residues. CDR3 nucleotide sequence: TGTGCCAGCAGCTTGGCTGGACAGCGATGGCACTATCCCCAGCATTTT. Amino acid sequence: CASSLAGQRWHYPQHF.

The chain joins TRBV7-2 to TRBJ1-1; no firm D call. This CDR3 is 12 amino acids long. Germline CDR1 reads SGHTA; CDR2 reads FQGNSA. Trimming cost V 0 bases and J 10 bases, with 9 bases left between them. CDR3 residues: CASSLAGGGAFF. Here the CDR3 DNA reads TGTGCCAGCAGCTTAGCCGGAGGTGGAGCTTTCTTT.

This chain connects TRBV14 to TRBJ1-1; D unclear. This CDR3 is 15 amino acids long. The germline CDR1 and CDR2 sequences are SGHDN and FVKESK. The germline V and J ends were trimmed by 1 base and 0 bases, with 9 bases remaining between them. The DNA of the CDR3 is TGTGCCAGCAGCCAAGGTTTGCAGATGAACACTGAAGCTTTCTTT. This sequence encodes CASSQGLQMNTEAFF.